This T cell receptor (beta chain) is drawn from a study of regulatory T cells in long-lasting Graves disease. The time point denotes: persistent/refractory GD, antithyroid drugs over 5 years with positive TRAb. There was RNA extracted from PBMCs, and the TCR library was made from it. All patients originated from an endocrinology department located in Xi'an, China. Study observations and caveats: Persistent disease was characterized by preferential usage of TRBV28, TRBJ1-2 and TRBJ2-5. Since the sample size was small, accuracy may have been reduced.

TCR beta libraries were built with iRepertoire HTBI primers and Arm-PCR of CDR3 regions. TCRdb ran MiXCR on the multiplex PCR reads and lists one entry per CDR3 protein. Here the sample spans about 420,000 distinct CDR3 sequences, about a quarter being singletons. On this clonotype: What it binds is not known.

The CDR3 runs to 16 residues. Deletions cut 2 bases from V and 1 base from J, with 13 bases between. The source is a female donor with Graves disease. V is TRBV12-3 or TRBV12-4 and J is TRBJ2-3; D perhaps matches TRBD2 (6 bases). This material consisted of peripheral blood mononuclear cells (PBMCs), taken when the disease was refractory, from a patient treated with antithyroid drugs. This chain's CDR3 is CASSLNSGSGTDTQYF. In DNA form, the CDR3 reads TGTGCCAGCAGTTTAAACAGCGGGTCTGGCACAGATACGCAGTATTTT.